A single sample gave rise to the 5 T cell receptor beta chains below, sequenced in a study of blood T cell repertoires in COVID-19. Measured with immunoSEQ multiplex PCR; TCRdb has only the in-frame clones, and not every one. There are 50,000 to 60,000 clones in the sample; 89% occur only once, and 1.6% lies in the top ten. Sequencing was done on a sample of peripheral blood. The receptors were gathered from a man aged 55 to 70 with acute or convalescent COVID-19.

This clone was counted a few times. This chain uses TRBV4-1 with TRBJ2-7; tentative D call: TRBD1 (5 bases). V was pared by 2 bases and J by 2 bases, with 13 bases between. Germline V gene data show CDR1 as MGHRA and CDR2 as YSYEKL. This CDR3 is built from 15 residues. CDR3 amino acids: CASSQPPGLTYEQYF. The CDR3 DNA reads as TGCGCCAGCAGCCAACCACCAGGGTTAACCTACGAGCAGTACTTC.

The rearrangement links TRBV6-5 to TRBJ1-2, with a tentative D call TRBD1 (6 bases). CDR3 length: 15 amino acids. Germline V gives CDR1 MNHEY, CDR2 SVGAGI. The germline V and J ends were trimmed by 8 bases and 4 bases, with 20 bases remaining between them. The CDR3 reads CASRSGSSTGYGYTF. In DNA form, the CDR3 reads TGTGCCAGCCGATCCGGGTCCTCGACAGGCTATGGCTACACCTTC.

This clone was observed a handful of times. This chain uses TRBV5-4 with TRBJ1-2, with D hard to call. Germline V gene lookup returns CDR1 SGHNT and CDR2 YYREEE (reference sequence). The CDR3 sequence is 14 residues long. V lost 0 bases and J lost 4, with 10 bases in between. In DNA form, the CDR3 reads TGTGCCAGCAGCTTGGCGCGGGGTATCTATGGCTACACCTTC. It translates to CASSLARGIYGYTF.

The J gene is TRBJ2-1, the V gene TRBV12-5; TRBD2 aligns across 7 bases. Trimming took 1 base from V and 7 from J; bases not matched to a gene: 13. Per germline, CDR1 LGHNT and CDR2 FRNRAP. The CDR3 sequence is 17 residues long. The CDR3 DNA follows: TGTGCTAGTGGTTTGGGGGCGGGCGGGGGAAGGGTTAATGAGCAGTTCTTC. This codes for CASGLGAGGGRVNEQFF.

The chain is built from TRBV5-4 and TRBJ2-3; no firm D call. Trimming took off 0 bases at V and 3 bases at J, with 11 bases between the two ends. Germline lookup yields CDR1 SGHNT and CDR2 YYREEE (reference sequence). The CDR3 covers 15 residues. DNA for the CDR3: TGTGCCAGCAGCTTGGATCCCGCCTATACAGATACGCAGTATTTT. Its translation is CASSLDPAYTDTQYF.